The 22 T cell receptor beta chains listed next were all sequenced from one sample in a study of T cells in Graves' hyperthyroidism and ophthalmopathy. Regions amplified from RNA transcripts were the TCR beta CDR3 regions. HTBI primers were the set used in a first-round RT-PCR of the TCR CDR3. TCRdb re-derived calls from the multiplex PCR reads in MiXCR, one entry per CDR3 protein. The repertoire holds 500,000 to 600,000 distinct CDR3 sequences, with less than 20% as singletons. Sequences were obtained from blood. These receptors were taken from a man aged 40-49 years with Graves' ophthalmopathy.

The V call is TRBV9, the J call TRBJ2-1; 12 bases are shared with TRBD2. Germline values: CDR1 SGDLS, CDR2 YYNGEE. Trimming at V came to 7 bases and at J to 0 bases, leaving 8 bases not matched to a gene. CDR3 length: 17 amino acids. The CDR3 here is CASRPLAGGPSYNEQFF. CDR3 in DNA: TGTGCCAGCCGACCTCTAGCGGGAGGGCCCTCCTACAATGAGCAGTTCTTC.

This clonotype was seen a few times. CDR3 protein: CAISSTTGDSYEQYF. DNA of the CDR3: TGTGCCATCAGCTCCACGACAGGGGATTCCTACGAGCAGTACTTC. V usage is TRBV10-3 and J usage is TRBJ2-7; 8 bases fit TRBD1. There are 15 residues in the CDR3. Losses at the gene ends were 6 bases for V and 1 base for J; bases not matched to a gene: 8. CDR1 and CDR2 (germline): ENHRY, SYGVKD.

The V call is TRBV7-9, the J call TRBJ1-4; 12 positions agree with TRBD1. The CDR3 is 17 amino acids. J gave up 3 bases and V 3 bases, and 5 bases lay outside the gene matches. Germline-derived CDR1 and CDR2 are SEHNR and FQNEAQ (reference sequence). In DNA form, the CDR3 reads TGTGCCAGCAGCTTGTCGGGACAGGGGGCAGCTAATGAAAAACTGTTTTTT. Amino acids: CASSLSGQGAANEKLFF.

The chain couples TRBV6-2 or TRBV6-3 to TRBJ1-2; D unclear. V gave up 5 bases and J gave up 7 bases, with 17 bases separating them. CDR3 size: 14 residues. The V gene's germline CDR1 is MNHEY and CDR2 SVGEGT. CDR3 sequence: CASSLMDSIGGYTF. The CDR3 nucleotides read TGTGCCAGCAGTCTAATGGACTCGATCGGTGGCTACACCTTC.

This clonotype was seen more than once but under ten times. Here the CDR3 DNA reads TGTGCCAGCAGCATCCGGGACAGGGGAGGCCCGAAACTGTTTTTT. It specifies CASSIRDRGGPKLFF. The V and J genes are TRBV5-5 and TRBJ1-4; 10 bases align to TRBD1. Germline loops: CDR1 SGHKS, CDR2 YYEKEE (reference sequence). The CDR3 runs 15 residues. J was trimmed by 11 bases and V by 4 bases; bases with no gene match: 11.

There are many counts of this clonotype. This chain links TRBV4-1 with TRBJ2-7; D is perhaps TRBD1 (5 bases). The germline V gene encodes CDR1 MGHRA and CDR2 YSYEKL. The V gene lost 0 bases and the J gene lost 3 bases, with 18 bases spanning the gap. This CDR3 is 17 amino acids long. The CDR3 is CASSQEWGFSTHYEQYF. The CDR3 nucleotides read TGCGCCAGCAGCCAAGAGTGGGGCTTCTCGACCCACTACGAGCAGTACTTC.

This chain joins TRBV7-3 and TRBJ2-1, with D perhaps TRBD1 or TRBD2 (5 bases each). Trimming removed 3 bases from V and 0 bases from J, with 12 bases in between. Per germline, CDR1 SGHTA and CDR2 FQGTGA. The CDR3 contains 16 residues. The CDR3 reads CASSFGTVSSYNEQFF. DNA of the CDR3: TGTGCCAGCAGCTTTGGGACGGTAAGCTCCTACAATGAGCAGTTCTTC.

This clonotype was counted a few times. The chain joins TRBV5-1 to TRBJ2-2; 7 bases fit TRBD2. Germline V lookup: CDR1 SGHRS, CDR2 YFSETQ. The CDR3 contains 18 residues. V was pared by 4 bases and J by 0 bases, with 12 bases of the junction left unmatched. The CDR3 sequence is CASSPAGSSGPNTGELFF. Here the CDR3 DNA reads TGCGCCAGCAGCCCAGCGGGGTCTAGCGGTCCGAACACCGGGGAGCTGTTTTTT.

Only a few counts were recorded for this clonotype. CDR3 coding DNA: TGCGCCAGCAGCCAAGAGGGAGACGGACCCTACGAGCAGTACTTC. Protein product: CASSQEGDGPYEQYF. The chain uses TRBV4-3 and TRBJ2-7, with a possible D match to TRBD2 (5 bases). The CDR3 has 15 residues. V lost 0 bases and J 2 bases, leaving 11 bases between the germline ends. Germline V CDR1 and CDR2: LGHNA, YSLEER.

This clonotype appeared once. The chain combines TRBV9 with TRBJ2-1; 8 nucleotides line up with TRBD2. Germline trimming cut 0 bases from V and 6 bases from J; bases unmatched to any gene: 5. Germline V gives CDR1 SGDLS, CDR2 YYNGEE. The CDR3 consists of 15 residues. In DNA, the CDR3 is TGTGCCAGCAGCGTAGAGGCTAGCGGGTTCAATGAGCAGTTCTTC. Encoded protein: CASSVEASGFNEQFF.

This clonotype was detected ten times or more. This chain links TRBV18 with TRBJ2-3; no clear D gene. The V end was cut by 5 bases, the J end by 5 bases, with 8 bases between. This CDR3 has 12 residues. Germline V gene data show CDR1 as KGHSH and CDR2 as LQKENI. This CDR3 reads CASSSVGDTQYF. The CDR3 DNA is TGTGCCAGCTCATCAGTGGGAGATACGCAGTATTTT.

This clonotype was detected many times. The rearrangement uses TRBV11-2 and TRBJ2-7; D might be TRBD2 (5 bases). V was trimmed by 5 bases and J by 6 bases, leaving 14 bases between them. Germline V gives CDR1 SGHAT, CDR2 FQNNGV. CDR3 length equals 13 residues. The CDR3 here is CASSPQRGGEQYF. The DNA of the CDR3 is TGTGCCAGCAGCCCCCAACGGGGTGGCGAGCAGTACTTC.

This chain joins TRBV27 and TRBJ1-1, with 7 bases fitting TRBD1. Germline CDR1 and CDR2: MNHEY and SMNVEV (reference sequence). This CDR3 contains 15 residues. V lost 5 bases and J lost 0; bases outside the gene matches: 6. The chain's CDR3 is CASSTTTGLNTEAFF. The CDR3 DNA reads TGTGCCAGCAGTACCACGACAGGGTTGAACACTGAAGCTTTCTTT.

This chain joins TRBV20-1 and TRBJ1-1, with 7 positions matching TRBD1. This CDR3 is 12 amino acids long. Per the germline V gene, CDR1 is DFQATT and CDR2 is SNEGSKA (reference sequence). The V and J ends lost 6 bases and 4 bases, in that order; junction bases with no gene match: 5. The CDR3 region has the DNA TGCAGTGCGCCCGACAGGGTCACTGAAGCTTTCTTT. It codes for CSAPDRVTEAFF.

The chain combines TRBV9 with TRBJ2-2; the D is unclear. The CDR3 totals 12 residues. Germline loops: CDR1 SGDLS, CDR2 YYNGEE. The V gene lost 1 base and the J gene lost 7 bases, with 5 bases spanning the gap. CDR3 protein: CASSVPLGELFF. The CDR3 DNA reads TGTGCCAGCAGCGTACCCCTCGGGGAGCTGTTTTTT.

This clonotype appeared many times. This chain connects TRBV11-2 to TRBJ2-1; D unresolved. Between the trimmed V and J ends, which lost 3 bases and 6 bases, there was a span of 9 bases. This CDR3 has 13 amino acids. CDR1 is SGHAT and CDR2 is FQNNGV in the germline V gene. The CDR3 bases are TGTGCCAGCAGCTTGGGAATATTCAATGAGCAGTTCTTC. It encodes CASSLGIFNEQFF.

In DNA, the CDR3 is TGTGCCACCAGCAGAGATCCAACGGGCACAGTCCTTAGCAATCAGCCCCAGCATTTT. Protein product: CATSRDPTGTVLSNQPQHF. This rearrangement joins TRBV15 to TRBJ1-5; D not resolved. Germline assignment: CDR1 LNHNV and CDR2 YYDKDF (reference sequence). V lost 0 bases, J lost 0 bases, and 18 bases lay in between. This CDR3 has 19 amino acids.

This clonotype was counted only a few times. CDR3 residues: CATSSSLGLAGGRGRTDTQYF. CDR3 DNA: TGTGCCACCAGCAGCTCCCTGGGACTAGCGGGAGGTCGGGGGAGAACAGATACGCAGTATTTT. This sequence joins TRBV15 and TRBJ2-3; 15 bases map to TRBD2. This CDR3 has 21 residues. Unmatched junction bases numbered 16, after V lost 3 bases and J lost 3 bases. Germline CDR1 LNHNV, CDR2 YYDKDF (reference sequence). The full variable domain, in which reference TRBV15 and TRBJ2-3 provide the parts outside the CDR3, is DAMVIQNPRYQVTQFGKPVTLSCSQTLNHNVMYWYQQKSSQAPKLLFHYYDKDFNNEADTPDNFQSRRPNTSFCFLDIRSPGLGDTAMYLCATSSSLGLAGGRGRTDTQYFGPGTRLTVL.

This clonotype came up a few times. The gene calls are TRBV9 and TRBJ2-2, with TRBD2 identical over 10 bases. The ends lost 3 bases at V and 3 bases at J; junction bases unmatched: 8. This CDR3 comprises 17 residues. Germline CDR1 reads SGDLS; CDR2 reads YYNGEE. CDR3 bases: TGTGCCAGCAGCGCACCTTTAGCGGGGGGTGACACCGGGGAGCTGTTTTTT. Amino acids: CASSAPLAGGDTGELFF.

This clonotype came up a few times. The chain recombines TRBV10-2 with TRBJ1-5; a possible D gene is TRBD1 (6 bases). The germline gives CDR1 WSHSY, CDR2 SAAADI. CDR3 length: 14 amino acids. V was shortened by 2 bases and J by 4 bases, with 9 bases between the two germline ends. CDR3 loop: CASSEGQINQPQHF. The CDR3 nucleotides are TGCGCCAGCAGTGAGGGACAGATAAATCAGCCCCAGCATTTT.

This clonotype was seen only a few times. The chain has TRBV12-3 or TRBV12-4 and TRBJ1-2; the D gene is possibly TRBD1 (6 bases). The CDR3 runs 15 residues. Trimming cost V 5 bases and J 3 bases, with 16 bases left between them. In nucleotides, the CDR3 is TGTGCCAGCAGTCCCTACAGGGAAAACTACTATGGCTACACCTTC. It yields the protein CASSPYRENYYGYTF.

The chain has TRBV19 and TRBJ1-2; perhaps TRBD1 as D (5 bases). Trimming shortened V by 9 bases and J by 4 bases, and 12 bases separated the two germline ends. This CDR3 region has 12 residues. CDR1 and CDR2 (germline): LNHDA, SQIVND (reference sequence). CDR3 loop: CASKGWGYGYTF. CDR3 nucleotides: TGTGCCAGCAAGGGGTGGGGCTATGGCTACACCTTC.